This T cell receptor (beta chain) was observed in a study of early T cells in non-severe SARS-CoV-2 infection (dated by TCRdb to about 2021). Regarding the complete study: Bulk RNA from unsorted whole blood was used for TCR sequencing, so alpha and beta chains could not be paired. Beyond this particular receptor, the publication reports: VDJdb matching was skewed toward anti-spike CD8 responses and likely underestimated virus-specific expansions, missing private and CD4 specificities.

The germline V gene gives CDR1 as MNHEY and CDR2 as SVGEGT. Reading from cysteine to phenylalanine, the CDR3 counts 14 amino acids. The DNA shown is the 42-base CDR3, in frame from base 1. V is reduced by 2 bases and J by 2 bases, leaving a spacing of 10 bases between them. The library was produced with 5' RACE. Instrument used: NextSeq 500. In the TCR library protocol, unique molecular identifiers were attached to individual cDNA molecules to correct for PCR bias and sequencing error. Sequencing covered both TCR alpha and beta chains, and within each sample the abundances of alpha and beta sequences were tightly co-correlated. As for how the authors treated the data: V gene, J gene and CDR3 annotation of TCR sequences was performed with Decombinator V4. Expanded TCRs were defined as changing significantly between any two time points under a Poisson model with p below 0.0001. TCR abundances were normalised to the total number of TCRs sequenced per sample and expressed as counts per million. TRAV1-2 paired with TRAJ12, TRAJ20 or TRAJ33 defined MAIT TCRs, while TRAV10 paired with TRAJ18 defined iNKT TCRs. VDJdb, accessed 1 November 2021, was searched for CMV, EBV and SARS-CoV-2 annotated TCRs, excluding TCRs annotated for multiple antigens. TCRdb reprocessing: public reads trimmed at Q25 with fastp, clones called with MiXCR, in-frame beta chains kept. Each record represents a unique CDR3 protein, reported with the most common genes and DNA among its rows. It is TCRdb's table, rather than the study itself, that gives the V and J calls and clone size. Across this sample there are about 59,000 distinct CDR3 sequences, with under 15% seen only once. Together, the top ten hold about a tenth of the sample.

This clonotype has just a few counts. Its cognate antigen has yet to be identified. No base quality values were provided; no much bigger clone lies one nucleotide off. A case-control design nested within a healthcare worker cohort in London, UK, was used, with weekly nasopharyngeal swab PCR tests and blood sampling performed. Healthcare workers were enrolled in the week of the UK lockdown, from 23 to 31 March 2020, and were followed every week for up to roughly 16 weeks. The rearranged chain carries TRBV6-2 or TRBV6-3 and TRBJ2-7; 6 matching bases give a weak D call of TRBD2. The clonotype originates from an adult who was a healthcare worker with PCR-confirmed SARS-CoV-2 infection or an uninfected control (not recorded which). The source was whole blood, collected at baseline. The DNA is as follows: TGTGCCAGCAGTTACGGAGGGGTCACCTACGAGCAGTACTTC. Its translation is CASSYGGVTYEQYF.